This T cell receptor beta chain was profiled in a study of cytomegalovirus exposure and HLA in healthy donors. Study-level results: Analyses of presence/absence relied on an assumption of roughly uniform sequencing depth across donors. After further analysis at a later stage, 15,000 to 20,000 TCR beta sequences were associated with HLA alleles at 0.05 false discovery rate. A link between a missense DCLRE1C variant and TCR beta V- and J-gene trimming emerged from a later analysis.

V was trimmed by 3 bases and J by 8 bases, leaving 8 bases between them. This CDR3 contains 12 residues. Germline loops: CDR1 PRHDT, CDR2 FYEKMQ (reference sequence). Researchers ran the PCR with 60 Vbeta and 13 Jbeta primers. Produced via immunoSEQ multiplex PCR; TCRdb's table is partial and in-frame only. This sample's clone table lists tens of thousands of clones. A note on this clone: Its matching antigen is unknown.

Likely unrecorded immune exposures existed in these nominally healthy donors. The sequenced material came from PBMCs. The chain joins TRBV13 to TRBJ2-1, with D maybe TRBD2 (6 bases). The source of this sequence is a woman in her 40s in good health and CMV-seronegative. In nucleotides, the CDR3 is TGTGCCAGCAGCTTCCAGCGGGATGAGCAGTTCTTC. Residues: CASSFQRDEQFF.